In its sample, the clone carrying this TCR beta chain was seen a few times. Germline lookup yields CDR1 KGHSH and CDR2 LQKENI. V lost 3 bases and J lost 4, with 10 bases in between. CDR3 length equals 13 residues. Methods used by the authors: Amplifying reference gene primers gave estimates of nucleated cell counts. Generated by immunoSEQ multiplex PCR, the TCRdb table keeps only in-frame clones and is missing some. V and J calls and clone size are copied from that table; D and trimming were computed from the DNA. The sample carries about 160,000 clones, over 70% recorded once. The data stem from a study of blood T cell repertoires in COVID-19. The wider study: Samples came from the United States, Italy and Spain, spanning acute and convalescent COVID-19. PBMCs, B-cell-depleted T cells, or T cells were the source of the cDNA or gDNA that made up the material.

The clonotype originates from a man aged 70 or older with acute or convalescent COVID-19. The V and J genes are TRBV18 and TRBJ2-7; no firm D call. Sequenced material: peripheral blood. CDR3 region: CASSPGDTYEQYF. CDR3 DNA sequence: TGTGCCAGCTCACCCGGCGACACGTACGAGCAGTACTTC.